One and the same sample provided the 27 T cell receptor beta chains below, sequenced in a study of blood T cell repertoires in COVID-19. Sequencing used immunoSEQ multiplex PCR; TCRdb keeps in-frame clones, though not all of them. This sample carries roughly 300,000 clones, 85% of them seen once, and the ten largest clones take about 2.5%. Sequencing used PBMCs or T cells enriched from blood (not recorded which). These receptors all stem from a woman in her fifties or sixties who had recovered from COVID-19.

This clone was recorded a few times. The genes are TRBV28 and TRBJ2-3; TRBD1 might be the D (5 bases). From germline, CDR1 is MDHEN and CDR2 SYDVKM. With 4 bases removed from V and 0 bases from J, the gap between germline ends came to 14 bases. This CDR3 has 16 residues. CDR3 in amino acids: CASSSHVTDSTDTQYF. The CDR3, as DNA: TGTGCCAGCAGTTCCCACGTGACAGATAGCACAGATACGCAGTATTTT.

The chain has TRBV28 and TRBJ2-7; 7 bases match TRBD1. Per germline, CDR1 MDHEN and CDR2 SYDVKM. V lost 5 bases and J lost 0; bases outside the gene matches: 7. CDR3 length: 15 amino acids. This CDR3 is CASSRRQGPSYEQYF. CDR3 DNA: TGTGCCAGCAGTCGGAGACAGGGCCCCTCCTACGAGCAGTACTTC. Using reference TRBV28 and TRBJ2-7 for the parts outside the CDR3, the full variable domain is DVKVTQSSRYLVKRTGEKVFLECVQDMDHENMFWYRQDPGLGLRLIYFSYDVKMKEKGDIPEGYSVSREKKERFSLILESASTNQTSMYLCASSRRQGPSYEQYFGPGTRLTVT.

V and J are TRBV9 and TRBJ1-3, with a possible D match to TRBD1 (6 bases). Germline V gives CDR1 SGDLS, CDR2 YYNGEE. Trimming shortened V by 1 base and J by 0 bases, and 8 bases separated the two germline ends. CDR3 length: 15 amino acids. The CDR3 loop is CASSVSGVSGNTIYF. The DNA for the CDR3 is TGTGCCAGCAGCGTATCAGGGGTCTCTGGAAACACCATATATTTT.

J is TRBJ1-6 and V is TRBV5-8, with D maybe TRBD1 (6 bases). V was cut by 1 base and J by 13 bases, with 24 bases left in between. Germline V gene lookup returns CDR1 SGHTS and CDR2 YDEGEE. This CDR3 region has 17 residues. The CDR3 DNA sequence: TGTGCCAGCAGCTTGCTCCGGGACACCGCCCTTCTAAGGCCCCTCCACTTT. Encoded protein: CASSLLRDTALLRPLHF.

The chain carries TRBV9 and TRBJ2-5; a weak D match, TRBD1 (6 bases). V was pared by 0 bases and J by 4 bases, with 13 bases between. The CDR3 covers 15 residues. Germline V gives CDR1 SGDLS, CDR2 YYNGEE. The CDR3: CASSVGRTVAETQYF. In DNA, the CDR3 is TGTGCCAGCAGCGTAGGGAGGACAGTGGCAGAGACCCAGTACTTC.

V usage is TRBV19 and J usage is TRBJ1-1; TRBD1 agrees at 7 bases. From germline, CDR1 is LNHDA and CDR2 SQIVND (reference sequence). The ends lost 3 bases at V and 1 base at J; junction bases unmatched: 8. The CDR3 loop spans 16 amino acids. CDR3 coding DNA: TGTGCCAGTAGTATTGGGTCACGGACAGGGAACACTGAAGCTTTCTTT. Protein sequence: CASSIGSRTGNTEAFF.

The chain combines TRBV27 with TRBJ1-6; D not resolved. Looked up from germline, CDR1 is MNHEY and CDR2 is SMNVEV (reference sequence). The germline V and J ends were trimmed by 0 bases and 7 bases, with 10 bases remaining between them. This CDR3 is built from 15 residues. CDR3 bases: TGTGCCAGCAGTTTATCCCCCAGGCACAATTCACCCCTCCACTTT. It specifies CASSLSPRHNSPLHF.

This chain joins TRBV5-1 and TRBJ2-3, with D perhaps TRBD1 (6 bases). The germline CDR1 and CDR2 sequences are SGHRS and YFSETQ. Trimming took 6 bases from V and 7 from J, leaving 15 bases between them. CDR3 size: 13 residues. The CDR3 sequence: CASTAGDEHTQYF. CDR3 nucleotides: TGCGCCAGCACAGCAGGGGACGAGCATACGCAGTATTTT.

The table lists this clone with a count of one. The CDR3 here is CASSSVDRSTDTQYF. CDR3 nucleotides: TGCGCCAGCAGCTCCGTGGACAGAAGCACAGATACGCAGTATTTT. The chain uses TRBV5-1 and TRBJ2-3; tentative D call: TRBD1 (6 bases). The CDR3 totals 15 residues. Germline CDR1 and CDR2: SGHRS and YFSETQ. V lost 3 bases and J lost 0, with 11 bases in between.

The V gene is TRBV24-1, the J gene TRBJ2-5; TRBD1 agrees at 10 bases. Per germline, CDR1 KGHDR and CDR2 SFDVKD. V lost 4 bases and J lost 2; bases outside the gene matches: 18. This CDR3 region has 20 residues. The CDR3 loop reads CATSERQGAFSGGQQETQYF. In DNA, the CDR3 is TGTGCCACCAGTGAACGACAGGGGGCTTTCAGCGGGGGCCAACAAGAGACCCAGTACTTC.

The chain recombines TRBV5-4 with TRBJ2-7, with 9 bases that match TRBD1. Germline lookup yields CDR1 SGHNT and CDR2 YYREEE (reference sequence). The trim removed 4 bases at V and 2 bases at J, leaving 4 bases unmatched. CDR3 size: 14 residues. The CDR3 sequence: CASSPTGGPYEQYF. In DNA, the CDR3 is TGTGCCAGCAGCCCTACAGGGGGCCCCTACGAGCAGTACTTC. The full variable domain, its missing parts supplied by reference TRBV5-4 and TRBJ2-7, is ETGVTQSPTHLIKTRGQQVTLRCSSQSGHNTVSWYQQALGQGPQFIFQYYREEENGRGNFPPRFSGLQFPNYSSELNVNALELDDSALYLCASSPTGGPYEQYFGPGTRLTVT.

J is TRBJ1-1 and V is TRBV5-1, with 9 bases fitting TRBD1. Trimming took 3 bases from V and 3 from J; bases not matched to a gene: 6. From germline, CDR1 is SGHRS and CDR2 YFSETQ. CDR3 length equals 15 residues. CDR3 loop: CASSSRQGGDTEAFF. CDR3 bases: TGCGCCAGCAGCTCGAGACAGGGGGGAGACACTGAAGCTTTCTTT.

This rearrangement joins TRBV2 to TRBJ1-2; possibly TRBD1 for D (5 bases). The CDR3 covers 13 residues. The V end was cut by 2 bases, the J end by 4 bases, with 8 bases between. Germline V gene data show CDR1 as SNHLY and CDR2 as FYNNEI. CDR3 loop: CASSERGSYGYTF. The CDR3 bases are TGTGCCAGCAGTGAAAGGGGTTCCTATGGCTACACCTTC.

This chain links TRBV5-4 with TRBJ2-1; TRBD1 agrees at 7 bases. CDR1 and CDR2 from the germline V gene are SGHNT and YYREEE (reference sequence). J was trimmed by 6 bases and V by 3 bases; bases with no gene match: 9. The CDR3 is made up of 15 amino acids. Written as DNA, the CDR3 is TGTGCCAGCAGCTCTTACCGGGACAGCGTCAATGAGCAGTTCTTC. This encodes CASSSYRDSVNEQFF.

The gene calls are TRBV5-4 and TRBJ2-7, with 11 bases identical to TRBD1. The CDR3 extends over 14 amino acids. Per germline, CDR1 SGHNT and CDR2 YYREEE (reference sequence). The V and J ends lost 3 bases and 6 bases, in that order; junction bases with no gene match: 5. The CDR3 DNA is TGTGCCAGCAGCTCCGGACAGGGGGCGGCCGAGCAGTACTTC. This gives the protein CASSSGQGAAEQYF.

V and J are TRBV2 and TRBJ2-3; 9 bases line up with TRBD2. Germline V gene data show CDR1 as SNHLY and CDR2 as FYNNEI. The CDR3 is made up of 16 amino acids. V was clipped by 4 bases and J by 8 bases; unmatched bases: 13. The CDR3 spells CASSASGGLGSATQYF. Here the CDR3 DNA reads TGTGCCAGCAGTGCCAGCGGGGGGTTGGGCTCGGCTACGCAGTATTTT.

This rearrangement joins TRBV5-1 to TRBJ1-3, with 7 bases matching TRBD1. The CDR3 is made up of 16 amino acids. With V trimmed by 4 bases and J by 5 bases, 12 bases remained unmatched. Looked up from germline, CDR1 is SGHRS and CDR2 is YFSETQ. This CDR3 is CASSKDRPTNRNTIYF. CDR3 nucleotide sequence: TGCGCCAGCAGCAAGGACAGGCCAACTAACCGAAACACCATATATTTT.

The rearrangement joins TRBV2 to TRBJ1-2; D perhaps matches TRBD1 (6 bases). The CDR3 length is 13 residues. Trimming cost V 4 bases and J 6 bases, with 12 bases left between them. The germline V gene encodes CDR1 SNHLY and CDR2 FYNNEI. The CDR3 reads CASSGARGNGYTF. The CDR3 DNA is TGTGCCAGCAGTGGAGCCAGGGGAAATGGCTACACCTTC.

This clone was seen only once. This chain joins TRBV11-2 and TRBJ2-3; D possibly corresponds to TRBD1 (6 bases). The CDR3 length is 15 residues. Germline lookup yields CDR1 SGHAT and CDR2 FQNNGV. V was trimmed by 6 bases and J by 0 bases, leaving 13 bases between them. In DNA, the CDR3 is TGTGCCAGCAGTTCAGGGGTAACTAGCACAGATACGCAGTATTTT. Residues: CASSSGVTSTDTQYF.

The chain has TRBV6-2 or TRBV6-3 and TRBJ1-1; D might be TRBD1 (6 bases). Deletions cut 0 bases from V and 12 bases from J, with 11 bases between. This CDR3 has 12 residues. In germline, CDR1 is MNHEY, CDR2 SVGEGT. The DNA for the CDR3 is TGTGCCAGCAGTTACTCCGGGACAATAACTTTCTTT. It codes for CASSYSGTITFF.

DNA for the CDR3: TGTGCCAGCAGCTTGGAGCAGGGGAAGGCCTACGAGCAGTACTTC. It codes for CASSLEQGKAYEQYF. The chain is built from TRBV5-5 and TRBJ2-7; D perhaps matches TRBD1 (6 bases). Between the trimmed V and J ends, which lost 0 bases and 2 bases, there was a span of 12 bases. Per the germline V gene, CDR1 is SGHKS and CDR2 is YYEKEE (reference sequence). The CDR3 extends over 15 amino acids.

The chain carries TRBV11-2 and TRBJ1-1; 7 bases agree with TRBD1. V was clipped by 1 base and J by 3 bases; unmatched bases: 2. Looked up from germline, CDR1 is SGHAT and CDR2 is FQNNGV. CDR3 length: 14 residues. This CDR3 reads CASSLAGTDTEAFF. The CDR3 DNA reads TGTGCCAGCAGCTTAGCCGGGACAGACACTGAAGCTTTCTTT.

The J gene is TRBJ1-5, the V gene TRBV4-1, with D unclear. Germline assignment: CDR1 MGHRA and CDR2 YSYEKL. Trimming took 0 bases from V and 1 from J, leaving 10 bases between them. The CDR3 has 16 residues. The CDR3 DNA reads TGCGCCAGCAGCCAAGATCGGACTGAAAGCAATCAGCCCCAGCATTTT. Its protein is CASSQDRTESNQPQHF.

This chain uses TRBV19 with TRBJ2-7, with TRBD1 matching 7 bases. The germline gives CDR1 LNHDA, CDR2 SQIVND (reference sequence). CDR3 size: 15 residues. Trimming took 4 bases from V and 0 from J; bases not matched to a gene: 6. CDR3 DNA sequence: TGTGCCAGTAGTAGAGCCGGGACAGCCTCCTACGAGCAGTACTTC. Its protein product is CASSRAGTASYEQYF.

The J gene is TRBJ2-7, the V gene TRBV7-6, with 7 bases matching TRBD1. Looked up from germline, CDR1 is SGHVS and CDR2 is FNYEAQ. The J segment lost 6 bases and the V segment lost 0 bases, leaving 2 bases of the junction unmatched. This CDR3 has 13 amino acids. The CDR3 sequence: CASSLAGTAEQYF. The CDR3 DNA reads as TGTGCCAGCAGCTTAGCTGGGACAGCCGAGCAGTACTTC.

V gene TRBV12-3 or TRBV12-4 combines with J gene TRBJ2-2; weak D call: TRBD2 (6 bases). The CDR3 totals 13 residues. V was cut by 4 bases and J by 9 bases, with 12 bases left in between. The CDR3 is CASSSEGVRELFF. DNA of the CDR3: TGTGCCAGCAGTTCGGAGGGAGTTAGGGAGCTGTTTTTT.

The V gene is TRBV6-5, the J gene TRBJ1-1, with D perhaps TRBD1 (5 bases). The CDR3 spans 16 residues. Germline V lookup: CDR1 MNHEY, CDR2 SVGAGI. Trimming took off 2 bases at V and 4 bases at J, with 17 bases between the two ends. The CDR3 is CASSYKSRVGGTEAFF. The CDR3 DNA follows: TGTGCCAGCAGTTACAAATCGAGGGTCGGGGGCACTGAAGCTTTCTTT.